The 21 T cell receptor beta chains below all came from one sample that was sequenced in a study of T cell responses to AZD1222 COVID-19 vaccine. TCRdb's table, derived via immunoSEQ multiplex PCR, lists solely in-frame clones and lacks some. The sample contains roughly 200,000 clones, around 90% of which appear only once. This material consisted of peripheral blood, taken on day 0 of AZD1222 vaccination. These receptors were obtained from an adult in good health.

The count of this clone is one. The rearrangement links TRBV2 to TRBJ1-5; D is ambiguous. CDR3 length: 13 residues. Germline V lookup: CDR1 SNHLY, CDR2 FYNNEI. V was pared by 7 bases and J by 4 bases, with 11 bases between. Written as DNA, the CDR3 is TGTGCCAGCAAAGCAGAAACTAATCAGCCCCAGCATTTT. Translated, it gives CASKAETNQPQHF.

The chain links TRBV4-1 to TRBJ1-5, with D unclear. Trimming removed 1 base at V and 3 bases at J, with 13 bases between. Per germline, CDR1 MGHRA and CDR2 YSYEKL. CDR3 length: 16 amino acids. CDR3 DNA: TGCGCCAGCAGCCAAGTGTACTCCCGGGCCAATCAGCCCCAGCATTTT. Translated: CASSQVYSRANQPQHF.

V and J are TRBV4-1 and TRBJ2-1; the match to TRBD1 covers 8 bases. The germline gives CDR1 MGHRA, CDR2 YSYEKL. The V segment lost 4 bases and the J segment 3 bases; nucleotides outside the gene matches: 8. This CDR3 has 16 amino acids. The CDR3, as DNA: TGCGCCAGCAGCCTCGACAGGGGACGTTACTACAATGAGCAGTTCTTC. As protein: CASSLDRGRYYNEQFF.

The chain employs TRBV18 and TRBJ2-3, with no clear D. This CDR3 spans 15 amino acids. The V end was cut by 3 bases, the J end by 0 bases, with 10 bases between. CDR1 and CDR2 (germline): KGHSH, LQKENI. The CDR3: CASSPLRASTDTQYF. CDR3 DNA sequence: TGTGCCAGCTCACCCCTTCGGGCGAGCACAGATACGCAGTATTTT. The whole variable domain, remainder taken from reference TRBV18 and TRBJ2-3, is NAGVMQNPRHLVRRRGQEARLRCSPMKGHSHVYWYRQLPEEGLKFMVYLQKENIIDESGMPKERFSAEFPKEGPSILRIQQVVRGDSAAYFCASSPLRASTDTQYFGPGTRLTVL.

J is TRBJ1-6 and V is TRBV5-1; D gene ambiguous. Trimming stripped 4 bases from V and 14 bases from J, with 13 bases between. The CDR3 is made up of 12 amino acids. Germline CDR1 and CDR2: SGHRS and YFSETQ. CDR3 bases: TGCGCCAGCAGCACGGACGGTGGCACCCTCCACTTT. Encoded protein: CASSTDGGTLHF.

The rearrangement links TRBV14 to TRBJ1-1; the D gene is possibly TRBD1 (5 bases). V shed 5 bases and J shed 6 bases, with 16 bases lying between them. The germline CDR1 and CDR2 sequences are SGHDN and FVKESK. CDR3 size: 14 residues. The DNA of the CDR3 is TGTGCCAGCAGCTACAGCAGGGTTGCGGCTGAAGCTTTCTTT. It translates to CASSYSRVAAEAFF.

CDR3 region: CASSQVSTLPASGNTIYF. The DNA of the CDR3 is TGTGCCAGCAGCCAAGTTTCGACCCTACCGGCCTCTGGAAACACCATATATTTT. This chain joins TRBV14 and TRBJ1-3; the D is unclear. This CDR3 region has 18 residues. Germline V gene lookup returns CDR1 SGHDN and CDR2 FVKESK. The V end lost 1 base, the J end lost 0 bases, and 16 bases lay between the germline ends.

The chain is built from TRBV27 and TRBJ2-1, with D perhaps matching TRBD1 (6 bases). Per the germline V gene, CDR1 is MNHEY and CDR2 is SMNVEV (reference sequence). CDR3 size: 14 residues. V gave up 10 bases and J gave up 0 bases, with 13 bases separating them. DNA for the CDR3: TGTGCCACTTGCCGGGACAACTCCTACAATGAGCAGTTCTTC. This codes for CATCRDNSYNEQFF.

The chain's CDR3 is CASSSLKEGRETQYF. The CDR3 DNA reads as TGTGCCAGCAGCAGCCTCAAGGAGGGCCGGGAGACCCAGTACTTC. The chain is built from TRBV5-5 and TRBJ2-5; D is possibly TRBD2 (6 bases). The length of the CDR3 is 15 residues. CDR1 and CDR2 (germline): SGHKS, YYEKEE (reference sequence). The V end was cut by 4 bases, the J end by 5 bases, with 18 bases between.

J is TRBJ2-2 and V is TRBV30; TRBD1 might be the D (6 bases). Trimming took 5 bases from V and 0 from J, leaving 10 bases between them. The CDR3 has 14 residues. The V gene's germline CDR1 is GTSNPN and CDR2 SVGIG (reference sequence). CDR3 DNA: TGTGCCTGGGTCAGGGGCCCGAACACCGGGGAGCTGTTTTTT. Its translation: CAWVRGPNTGELFF.

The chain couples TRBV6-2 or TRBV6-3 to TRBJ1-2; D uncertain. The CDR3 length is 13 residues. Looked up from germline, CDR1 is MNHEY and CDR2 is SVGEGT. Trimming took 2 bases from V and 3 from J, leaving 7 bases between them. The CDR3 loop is CASSYNTDYGYTF. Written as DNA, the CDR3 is TGTGCCAGCAGTTACAATACAGACTATGGCTACACCTTC.

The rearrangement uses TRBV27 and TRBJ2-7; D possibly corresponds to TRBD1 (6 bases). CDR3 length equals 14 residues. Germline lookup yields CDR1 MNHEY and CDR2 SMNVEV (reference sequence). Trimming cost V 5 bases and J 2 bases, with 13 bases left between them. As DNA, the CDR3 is TGTGCCAGCAGTGGAAGGGACACCGCCTACGAGCAGTACTTC. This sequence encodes CASSGRDTAYEQYF.

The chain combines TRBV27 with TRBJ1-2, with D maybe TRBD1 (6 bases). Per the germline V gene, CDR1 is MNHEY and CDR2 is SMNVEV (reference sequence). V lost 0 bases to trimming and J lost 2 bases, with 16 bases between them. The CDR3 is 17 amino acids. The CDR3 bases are TGTGCCAGCAGTTTATCGTTGAGGGCAGGGGCCAACTATGGCTACACCTTC. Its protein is CASSLSLRAGANYGYTF.

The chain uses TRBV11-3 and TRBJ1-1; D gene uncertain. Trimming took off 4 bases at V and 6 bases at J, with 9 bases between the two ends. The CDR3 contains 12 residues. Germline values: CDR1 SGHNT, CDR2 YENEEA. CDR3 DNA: TGTGCCAGCAGCTCTCCTGGGGCTGAAGCTTTCTTT. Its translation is CASSSPGAEAFF. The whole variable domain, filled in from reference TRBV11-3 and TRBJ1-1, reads EAGVVQSPRYKIIEKKQPVAFWCNPISGHNTLYWYLQNLGQGPELLIRYENEEAVDDSQLPKDRFSAERLKGVDSTLKIQPAELGDSAVYLCASSSPGAEAFFGQGTRLTVV.

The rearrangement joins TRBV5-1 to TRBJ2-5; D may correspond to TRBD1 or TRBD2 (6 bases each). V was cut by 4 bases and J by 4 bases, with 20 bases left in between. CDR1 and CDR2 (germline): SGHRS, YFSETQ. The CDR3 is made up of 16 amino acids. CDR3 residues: CASSRQPGAGGETQYF. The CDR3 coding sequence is TGCGCCAGCAGCCGGCAGCCGGGGGCGGGCGGAGAGACCCAGTACTTC.

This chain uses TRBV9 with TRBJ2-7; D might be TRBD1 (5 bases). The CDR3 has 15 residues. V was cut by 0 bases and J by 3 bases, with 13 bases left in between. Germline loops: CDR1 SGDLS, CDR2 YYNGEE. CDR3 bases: TGTGCCAGCAGCGTAGGAGGTGAGACAGTCTACGAGCAGTACTTC. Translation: CASSVGGETVYEQYF.

CDR3 region: CASSLDRGRNEQFF. The DNA of the CDR3 is TGTGCCAGCAGCTTAGACAGGGGCCGGAATGAGCAGTTCTTC. The gene calls are TRBV7-3 and TRBJ2-1, with 8 bases fitting TRBD1. CDR1 and CDR2 (germline): SGHTA, FQGTGA. Trimming cost V 2 bases and J 7 bases; bases outside gene matches: 4. The CDR3 sequence is 14 residues long.

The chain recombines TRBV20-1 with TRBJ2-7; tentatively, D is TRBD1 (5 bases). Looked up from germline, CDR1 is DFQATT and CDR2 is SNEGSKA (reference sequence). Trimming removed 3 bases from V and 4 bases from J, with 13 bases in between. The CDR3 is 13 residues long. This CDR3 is CSASHQGRYEQYF. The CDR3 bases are TGCAGTGCTAGTCACCAGGGAAGGTACGAGCAGTACTTC.

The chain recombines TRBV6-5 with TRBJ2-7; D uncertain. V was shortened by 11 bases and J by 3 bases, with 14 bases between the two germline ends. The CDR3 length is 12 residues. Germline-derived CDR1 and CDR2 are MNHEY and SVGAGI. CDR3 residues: CAVTGTFYEQYF. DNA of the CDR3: TGTGCCGTCACCGGCACTTTCTACGAGCAGTACTTC.

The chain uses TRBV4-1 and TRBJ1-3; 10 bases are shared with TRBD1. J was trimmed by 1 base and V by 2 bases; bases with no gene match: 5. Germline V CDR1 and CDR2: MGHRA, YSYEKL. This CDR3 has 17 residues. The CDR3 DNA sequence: TGCGCCAGCAGCCAAAGACAGGGGGCACTGTCTGGAAACACCATATATTTT. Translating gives CASSQRQGALSGNTIYF.

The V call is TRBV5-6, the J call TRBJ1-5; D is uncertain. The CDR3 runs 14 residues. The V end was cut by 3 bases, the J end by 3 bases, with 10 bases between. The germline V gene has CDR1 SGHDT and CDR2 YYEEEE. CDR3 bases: TGTGCCAGCAGCTCCGGGATCCACAATCAGCCCCAGCATTTT. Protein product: CASSSGIHNQPQHF.